The present entry profiles one T cell receptor beta chain with its context. The antigen is unknown. Germline loops: CDR1 KGHDR, CDR2 SFDVKD. V lost 3 bases and J lost 4, with 9 bases in between. The CDR3 is 14 amino acids. The sample is drawn from a study of identical twins. Overall study results and limits: Out-of-frame alpha sequences common to twins were enriched for low generation probability. Insertion counts were lower in abundant cord blood beta clonotypes, a trend that memory repertoires did not show.

TCRdb used MiXCR to reprocess the 5' RACE reads, holding one entry per CDR3 protein. The sample carries about 340,000 distinct CDR3 sequences, around an eighth recorded once. This same sample was also part of a study on yellow fever vaccine responses in identical twins.

Sequenced material: CD8+ T cells sorted from blood. The rearrangement links TRBV24-1 to TRBJ2-1; TRBD1 might be the D (6 bases). The TCR comes from a woman younger than 30 in good health. The CDR3 reads CATSDTGHYNEQFF. The CDR3 region has the DNA TGTGCCACCAGTGATACGGGACATTACAATGAGCAGTTCTTC.